A single sample is the source of the 3 T cell receptor beta chains below, sequenced in a study of blood T cell repertoires in COVID-19. Repertoires were generated with immunoSEQ multiplex PCR, while TCRdb's copy carries only in-frame clones and drops some. This sample carries 55,000 to 65,000 clones, 70% to 90% of them seen once, and the ten largest clones take around 8%. Sequencing used peripheral blood. Every receptor here comes from a human donor with active COVID-19. The donor label of this sample is uncertain.

This rearrangement joins TRBV28 to TRBJ1-1, with 7 bases fitting TRBD1. V lost 6 bases and J lost 5; bases outside the gene matches: 9. From germline, CDR1 is MDHEN and CDR2 SYDVKM. The CDR3 covers 14 residues. The CDR3 region is CASRFTGALTEAFF. CDR3 nucleotides: TGTGCCAGCAGGTTCACAGGGGCCTTGACTGAAGCTTTCTTT.

The chain uses TRBV7-2 and TRBJ2-5, with a possible D match to TRBD2 (7 bases). This CDR3 is 16 amino acids long. Germline CDR1 reads SGHTA; CDR2 reads FQGNSA. The ends were cut back, 2 bases at V and 0 bases at J, with 13 bases in the middle. CDR3 in amino acids: CASSLTRGGYQETQYF. The CDR3, as DNA: TGTGCCAGCAGCTTAACGAGGGGGGGGTACCAAGAGACCCAGTACTTC.

CDR3 nucleotides: TGTGCCAGCAGCCAAAGGTTGTTATCAGGGGCCTTGAACACCGGGGAGCTGTTTTTT. It is translated as CASSQRLLSGALNTGELFF. The V and J genes are TRBV7-2 and TRBJ2-2; D is possibly TRBD1 (6 bases). The germline V gene encodes CDR1 SGHTA and CDR2 FQGNSA. The CDR3 extends over 19 amino acids. Trimming took off 5 bases at V and 1 base at J, with 23 bases between the two ends.